Detailed here is one T cell receptor beta chain. Its specific antigen is unknown. The record has no base qualities; no much larger clone is one base away. The sample comes from a study of T cell changes during pregnancy in multiple sclerosis (dated by TCRdb to 2018 to 2020). Notes on the research overall: The study looked at changes in the T cell repertoire across pregnancy in women with multiple sclerosis.

Taken from the germline V gene, the CDR1 and CDR2 loops are KGHSH and LQKENI. The CDR3, from cysteine to phenylalanine, totals 13 residues. The kept DNA is CDR3 alone, 39 bases in frame from the first base. Trimming leaves V shorter by 4 bases and J shorter by 5 bases, with the junction holding 3 bases beyond the gene matches. Receptors were amplified or captured by the immunoSEQ multiplex PCR assay. In TCRdb, the immuneACCESS table is reduced to in-frame sequences with V and J assigned. These tables do not hold every clone; where another copy was compared, an unresolved V gene accounts for under half, and the others remain unexplained. The sample yields some 45,000 clones; over 90% were counted once. 5.5% to 7.5% of the sample comes from the top ten.

The sequencing used CD8+ T cells from peripheral blood mononuclear cells, collected in the first trimester of pregnancy. This clonotype was sampled from a female donor with multiple sclerosis, enrolled in a pregnancy study. The rearrangement joined TRBV18 to TRBJ2-7; TRBD1 fits 9 bases in the junction. The DNA reads TGTGCCAGCTCACTGCGGACAGGGGACGAGCAGTACTTC. Its translation reads: CASSLRTGDEQYF.